Listed below are T cell receptor beta chains from one sample, sequenced in a study of shared clonotypes between healthy human individuals. Sequencing used immunoSEQ multiplex PCR; TCRdb keeps in-frame clones, though not all of them. The table lists 2 million to 3 million clones, roughly 93% of them singletons, with about 0.34% in the top ten. Sequenced: naive CD4+ T cells from PBMCs. The receptors were sampled from a man aged 18 to 29 in good health. Some clones in this sample may be carry-over from other donors' samples. CDR3s leave out the opening cysteine and the closing phenylalanine or tryptophan.

j_call v_call cdr3_aa
TRBJ2-7 TRBV14 ASSQGRGRYEQY
TRBJ1-2 TRBV9 ASSVSQGNYGYT
TRBJ2-7 TRBV5-1 ASTPRDRASSYEQY
TRBJ2-7 TRBV5-1 ASRPGGTAPSYEQY
TRBJ2-1 TRBV7-3 ASSLIATGYNEQF
TRBJ2-1 TRBV6-5 ASSYSILRNEQF
TRBJ1-5 TRBV19 ASSIWGQGEVAQH
TRBJ2-7 TRBV7-3 ASSSGSGRREQY
TRBJ1-1 TRBV14 ASSQDEKGTAGDEAF
TRBJ1-2 TRBV19 ASSWGSSNYGYT
TRBJ2-3 TRBV5-1 ASSLGQARTDTQY
TRBJ1-1 TRBV7-8 ASSLVGRGNTEAF
TRBJ2-2 TRBV6-5 ASRRKANTGELF